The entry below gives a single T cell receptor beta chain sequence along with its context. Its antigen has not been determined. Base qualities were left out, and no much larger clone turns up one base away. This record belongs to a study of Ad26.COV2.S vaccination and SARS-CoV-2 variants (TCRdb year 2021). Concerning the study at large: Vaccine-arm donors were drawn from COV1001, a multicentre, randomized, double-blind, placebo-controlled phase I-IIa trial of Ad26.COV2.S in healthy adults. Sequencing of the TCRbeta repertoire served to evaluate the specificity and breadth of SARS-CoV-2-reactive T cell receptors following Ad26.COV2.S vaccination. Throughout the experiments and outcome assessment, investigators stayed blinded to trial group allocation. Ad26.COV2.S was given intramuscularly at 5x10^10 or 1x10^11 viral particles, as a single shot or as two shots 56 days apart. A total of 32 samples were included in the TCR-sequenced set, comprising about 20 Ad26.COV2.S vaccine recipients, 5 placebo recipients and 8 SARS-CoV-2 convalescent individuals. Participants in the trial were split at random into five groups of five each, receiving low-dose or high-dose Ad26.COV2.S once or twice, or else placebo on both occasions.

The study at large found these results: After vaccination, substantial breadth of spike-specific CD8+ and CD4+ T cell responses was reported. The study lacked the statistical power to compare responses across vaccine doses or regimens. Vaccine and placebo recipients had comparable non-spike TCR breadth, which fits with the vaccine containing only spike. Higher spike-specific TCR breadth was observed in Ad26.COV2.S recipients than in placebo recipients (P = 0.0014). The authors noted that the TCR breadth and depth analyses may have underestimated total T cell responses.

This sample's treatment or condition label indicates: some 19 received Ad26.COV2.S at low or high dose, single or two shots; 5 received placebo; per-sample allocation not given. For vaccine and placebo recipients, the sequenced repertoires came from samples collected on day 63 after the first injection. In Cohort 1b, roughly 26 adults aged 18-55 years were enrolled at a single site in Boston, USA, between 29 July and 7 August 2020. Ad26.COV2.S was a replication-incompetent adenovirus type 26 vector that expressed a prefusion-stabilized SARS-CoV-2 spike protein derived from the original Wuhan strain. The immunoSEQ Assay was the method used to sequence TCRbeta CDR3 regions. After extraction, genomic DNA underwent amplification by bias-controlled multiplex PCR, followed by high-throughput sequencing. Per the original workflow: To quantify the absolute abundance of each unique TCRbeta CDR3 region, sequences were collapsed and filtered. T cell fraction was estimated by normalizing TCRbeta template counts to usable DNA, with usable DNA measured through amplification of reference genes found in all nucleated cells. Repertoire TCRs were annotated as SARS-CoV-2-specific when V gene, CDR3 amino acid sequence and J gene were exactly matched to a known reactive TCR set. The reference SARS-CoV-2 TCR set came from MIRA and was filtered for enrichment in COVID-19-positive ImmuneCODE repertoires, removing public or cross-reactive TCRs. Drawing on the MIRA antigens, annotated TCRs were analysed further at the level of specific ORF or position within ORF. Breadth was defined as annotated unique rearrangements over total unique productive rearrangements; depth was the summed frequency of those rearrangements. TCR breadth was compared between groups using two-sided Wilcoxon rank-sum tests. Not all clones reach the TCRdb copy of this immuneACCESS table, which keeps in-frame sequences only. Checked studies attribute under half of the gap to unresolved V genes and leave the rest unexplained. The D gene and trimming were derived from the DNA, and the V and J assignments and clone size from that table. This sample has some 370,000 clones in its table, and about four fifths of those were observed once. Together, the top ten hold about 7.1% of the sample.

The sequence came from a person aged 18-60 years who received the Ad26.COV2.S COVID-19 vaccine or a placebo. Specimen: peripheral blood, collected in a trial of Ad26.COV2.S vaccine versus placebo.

The DNA is as follows: TGCGCCAGCAGCCAAGCCGTGAAAGGGCAGCCCCAGCATTTT. Its translation reads: CASSQAVKGQPQHF. The chain was built from TRBV4-1 and TRBJ1-5, with no D gene named confidently. V gives up 1 base and J gives up 7 bases, and the segment between their germline ends measures 11 bases. CDR1 is given as MGHRA and CDR2 as YSYEKL, both from the germline V gene. The CDR3 starts with the cysteine, ends with the phenylalanine, and has 14 residues. Only the CDR3 DNA stays, 42 bases, in frame from base 1.